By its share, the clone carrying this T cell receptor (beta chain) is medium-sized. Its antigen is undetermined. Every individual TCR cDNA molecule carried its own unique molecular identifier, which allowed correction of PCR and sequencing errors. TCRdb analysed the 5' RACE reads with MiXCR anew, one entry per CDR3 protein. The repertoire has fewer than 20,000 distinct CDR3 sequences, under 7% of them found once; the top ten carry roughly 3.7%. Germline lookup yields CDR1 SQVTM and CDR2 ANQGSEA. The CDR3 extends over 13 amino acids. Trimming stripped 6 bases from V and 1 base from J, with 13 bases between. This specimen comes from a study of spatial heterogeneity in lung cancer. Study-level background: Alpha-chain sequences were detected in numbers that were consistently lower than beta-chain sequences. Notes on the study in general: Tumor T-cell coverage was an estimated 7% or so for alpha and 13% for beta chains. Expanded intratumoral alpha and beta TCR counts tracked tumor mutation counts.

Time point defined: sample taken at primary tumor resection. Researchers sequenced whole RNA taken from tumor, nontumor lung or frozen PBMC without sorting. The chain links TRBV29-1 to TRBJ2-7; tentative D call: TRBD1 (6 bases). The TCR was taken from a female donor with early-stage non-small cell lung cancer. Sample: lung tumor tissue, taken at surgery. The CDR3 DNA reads TGCAGCGTCCAGGGTACAGGGTCCTACGAGCAGTACTTC. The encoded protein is CSVQGTGSYEQYF.